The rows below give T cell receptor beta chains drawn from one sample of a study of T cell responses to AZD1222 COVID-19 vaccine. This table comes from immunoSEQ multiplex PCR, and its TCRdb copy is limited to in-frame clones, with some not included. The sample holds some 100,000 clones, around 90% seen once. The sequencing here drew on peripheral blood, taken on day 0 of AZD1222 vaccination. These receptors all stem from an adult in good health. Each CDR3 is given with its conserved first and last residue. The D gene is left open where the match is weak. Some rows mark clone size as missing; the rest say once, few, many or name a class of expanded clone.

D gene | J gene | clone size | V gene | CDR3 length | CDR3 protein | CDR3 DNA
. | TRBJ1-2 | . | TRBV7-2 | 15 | CASSFNTGTGSGYTF | TGTGCCAGCAGCTTCAATACAGGCACGGGTTCTGGCTACACCTTC
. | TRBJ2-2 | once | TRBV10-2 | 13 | CASSEGPIGELFF | TGCGCCAGCAGTGAGGGGCCAATCGGGGAGCTGTTTTTT
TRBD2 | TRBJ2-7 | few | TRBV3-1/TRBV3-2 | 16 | CASSQDWASGSYEQYF | TGTGCCAGCAGCCAAGATTGGGCTAGCGGTTCCTACGAGCAGTACTTC
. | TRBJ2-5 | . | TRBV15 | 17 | CATSRDELGPPQETQYF | TGTGCCACCAGCAGAGATGAGTTAGGACCGCCCCAAGAGACCCAGTACTTC
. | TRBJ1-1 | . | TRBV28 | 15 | CASSSGGARGTEAFF | TGTGCCAGCAGTTCGGGAGGGGCAAGGGGCACTGAAGCTTTCTTT
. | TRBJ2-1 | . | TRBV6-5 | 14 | CASSSSVGYNEQFF | TGTGCCAGCAGTTCTAGCGTGGGGTACAATGAGCAGTTCTTC
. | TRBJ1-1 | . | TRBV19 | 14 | CASSNVGDITEAFF | TGTGCCAGTAGTAATGTGGGTGATATCACTGAAGCTTTCTTT
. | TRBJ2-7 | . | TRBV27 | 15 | CASSLGAELVHEQYF | TGTGCCAGCAGTTTGGGAGCGGAGCTGGTCCACGAGCAGTACTTC
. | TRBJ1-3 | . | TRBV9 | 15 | CASSLTGSIKNTIYF | TGTGCCAGCAGCCTCACCGGCAGTATTAAAAACACCATATATTTT
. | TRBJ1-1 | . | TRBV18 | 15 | CASSALGPMDTEAFF | TGTGCCAGCTCAGCATTAGGACCTATGGACACTGAAGCTTTCTTT